These 5 T cell receptor beta chains were all obtained from the same sample, sequenced in a study of blood T cell repertoires in COVID-19 (dated by TCRdb to about 2020). The protocol used for the library was the immunoSEQ multiplex PCR assay. Sourced from immuneACCESS, this table was stored by TCRdb with only in-frame sequences that have V and J called. A share of the clones is absent; for the studies checked, an unresolved V gene accounts for under half, and the remainder has no known explanation. The sample contains 60,000 to 70,000 clones, around 87% of them found a single time. The ten largest clonotypes hold 0.95% to 1.5% of the sample. The sample consisted of peripheral blood. These receptors were collected from a woman aged 60-75 years with acute or convalescent COVID-19.

This chain links TRBV4-3 with TRBJ1-1, with D possibly being TRBD1 (6 bases). The CDR3 consists of 14 residues. Germline CDR1 and CDR2: LGHNA and YSLEER. V was trimmed by 3 bases and J by 4 bases, leaving 12 bases between them. The CDR3 nucleotides read TGCGCCAGCAGCCAGGGTAGGGGGGGCACTGAAGCTTTCTTT. Its protein is CASSQGRGGTEAFF.

The table lists this clone with a count of one. The chain uses TRBV4-1 and TRBJ1-2; the match to TRBD1 covers 7 bases. The CDR3 consists of 16 residues. V lost 2 bases, J lost 3 bases, and 9 bases stayed unmatched. Germline V CDR1 and CDR2: MGHRA, YSYEKL. CDR3 nucleotide sequence: TGCGCCAGCAGCCAATTTCGGGTTACAGGGGACTATGGCTACACCTTC. Translating it yields CASSQFRVTGDYGYTF.

The CDR3 DNA follows: TGTGCCAGCAGCCCCCCACAGGTGGGAACGACTGAAGCTTTCTTT. This codes for CASSPPQVGTTEAFF. The chain combines TRBV3-1 (or the pseudogene TRBV3-2) with TRBJ1-1; tentative D call: TRBD1 (5 bases). This CDR3 has 15 residues. Germline V lookup: CDR1 LGHDT, CDR2 YNNKEL (reference sequence). With 4 bases removed from V and 5 bases from J, the gap between germline ends came to 17 bases.

This chain uses TRBV6-2 or TRBV6-3 with TRBJ2-7; tentatively, D is TRBD2 (6 bases). This CDR3 has 14 amino acids. Trimming stripped 0 bases from V and 5 bases from J, with 11 bases between. Germline V lookup: CDR1 MNHEY, CDR2 SVGEGT. The CDR3, as DNA: TGTGCCAGCAGTTACTCGGCAGCTAGCGACGAGCAGTACGTC. As protein: CASSYSAASDEQYV.

The chain employs TRBV5-4 and TRBJ2-2, with D possibly matching TRBD2 (6 bases). The CDR3 consists of 14 residues. The germline V and J ends were trimmed by 0 bases and 3 bases, with 6 bases remaining between them. The V gene's germline CDR1 is SGHNT and CDR2 YYREEE (reference sequence). The DNA for the CDR3 is TGTGCCAGCAGCTTGGGACTAGACACCGGGGAGCTGTTTTTT. This codes for CASSLGLDTGELFF.